Shown below are 8 T cell receptor beta chains from a single sample sequenced in a study of beta chain features in type 1 diabetes. TCRB transcripts that were expressed got sequenced, as all of the isolated RNA had been reverse transcribed. Measured with immunoSEQ multiplex PCR; TCRdb has only the in-frame clones, and not every one. The data contain 150,000 to 200,000 clones, about 13% of them singletons. Sample: central memory CD4+ T cells from blood. The receptors originated from a woman between 18 and 29 years old in good health.

V usage is TRBV6-6 and J usage is TRBJ2-7, with a possible D match to TRBD1 (6 bases). V lost 11 bases and J lost 3, with 17 bases in between. This CDR3 is built from 13 residues. Per germline, CDR1 MNHNY and CDR2 SVGAGI (reference sequence). The CDR3 DNA reads as TGTGCCTCAGGGGACGGCTCCCTCTACGAGCAGTACTTC. Translating gives CASGDGSLYEQYF.

This clone was counted a few times. V is TRBV29-1 and J is TRBJ2-7; tentatively, D is TRBD1 (6 bases). Between the trimmed V and J ends, which lost 5 bases and 0 bases, there was a span of 14 bases. The CDR3 is 14 residues long. In germline, CDR1 is SQVTM, CDR2 ANQGSEA. The CDR3 protein is CSVPSTGSSYEQYF. CDR3 coding DNA: TGCAGCGTTCCAAGTACAGGGAGCTCCTACGAGCAGTACTTC.

J is TRBJ2-1 and V is TRBV30, with D perhaps TRBD2 (5 bases). The germline CDR1 and CDR2 sequences are GTSNPN and SVGIG (reference sequence). The V gene lost 1 base and the J gene lost 10 bases, with 20 bases spanning the gap. CDR3 size: 15 residues. In nucleotides, the CDR3 is TGTGCCTGGAGTGCCCTCCGGGGAGTCCATCAAGAGCAGTTCTTC. Its translation: CAWSALRGVHQEQFF.

The rearrangement uses TRBV4-2 and TRBJ1-2, with 10 positions matching TRBD1. Germline CDR1 and CDR2: LGHNA and YNFKEQ. With V trimmed by 4 bases and J by 8 bases, 13 bases remained unmatched. The CDR3 contains 16 residues. The DNA of the CDR3 is TGTGCCAGCAGCCCAGACGGGACCGGGACAGGGGTCGGCTACACCTTC. This gives the protein CASSPDGTGTGVGYTF.

The chain couples TRBV19 to TRBJ1-1; the D is unclear. The CDR3 totals 13 residues. Germline V gene data show CDR1 as LNHDA and CDR2 as SQIVND (reference sequence). V was pared by 7 bases and J by 1 base, with 10 bases between. The CDR3 bases are TGTGCCAGTAAGTTGACACGGAACACTGAAGCTTTCTTT. It codes for CASKLTRNTEAFF.

There are a few counts of this clone. The chain employs TRBV18 and TRBJ1-5; 7 nucleotides agree with TRBD1. The CDR3 is 15 amino acids. J was trimmed by 2 bases and V by 6 bases; bases with no gene match: 7. In germline, CDR1 is KGHSH, CDR2 LQKENI. CDR3 DNA sequence: TGTGCCAGCTCCGGATTAGGACAGGGCAATCAGCCCCAGCATTTT. Its protein product is CASSGLGQGNQPQHF.

This clone was seen more than once but under ten times. The V and J genes are TRBV7-2 and TRBJ2-5, with 11 positions matching TRBD1. The CDR3 is made up of 16 amino acids. V shed 1 base and J 5 bases; nucleotides not matched to a gene: 6. Germline CDR1 reads SGHTA; CDR2 reads FQGNSA. DNA for the CDR3: TGTGCCAGCAGCTTAGTAGGGACAGGGGGTGGCGAGACCCAGTACTTC. This translates into CASSLVGTGGGETQYF.

This clone came up a few times. The V call is TRBV28, the J call TRBJ1-5; D not resolved. CDR3 length equals 14 residues. Trimming left V 2 bases short and J 3 bases short, with 8 bases between. CDR1 is MDHEN, CDR2 SYDVKM, per germline. The CDR3 is CASSLGGLNQPQHF. The CDR3, as DNA: TGTGCCAGCAGTTTAGGAGGGCTCAATCAGCCCCAGCATTTT.